The present entry profiles one T cell receptor beta chain with its context. The sample originates from a study of blood T cell repertoires in COVID-19. Study background: Sites in the United States, Italy and Spain provided acute and convalescent COVID-19 samples.

The CDR3 spans 13 residues. Germline V gene data show CDR1 as SGHTA and CDR2 as FQGNSA. V was clipped by 5 bases and J by 3 bases, with 8 bases between them. TCRdb keeps only in-frame clones here, not all; method: immunoSEQ multiplex PCR. The repertoire holds 60,000 to 85,000 clones, with 70% to 80% as singletons. The sequence was obtained from a human donor in a cohort sampled during active COVID-19. The chain combines TRBV7-2 with TRBJ1-5; D ambiguous. The sequencing input was peripheral blood. CDR3 coding DNA: TGTGCCAGCAGCCCATACATCAATCAGCCCCAGCATTTT. Protein sequence: CASSPYINQPQHF.